Listed here are 15 T cell receptor beta chains from one sample, sequenced in a study of vaccination effects on CD4 cells after COVID-19. Sequencing was performed with immunoSEQ multiplex PCR; in TCRdb, only in-frame clones are kept and a portion is missing. Here the sample spans about 37,000 clones, roughly 62% being singletons. Within the ViraFEST assay, antigen-specific CD4+ T cells underwent expansion with viral peptide pools prior to sequencing. Having been cultured for about 10 days, the cells underwent CD4+ T cell isolation. All vaccine recipients tested negative for nucleocapsid antibodies and had never contracted SARS-CoV-2 infection. Antigens of these TCRs are unknown. This specimen consisted of CD4+ T cells from PBMCs cultured with HCoV-OC43 spike peptides, obtained before COVID-19 vaccination. Subset defined: HCoV-OC43 spike overlapping peptide pool stimulation. The receptors were gathered from a human donor who received a COVID-19 vaccine.

This rearrangement joins TRBV29-1 to TRBJ2-3; D is possibly TRBD1 or TRBD2 (6 bases each). The CDR3 extends over 16 amino acids. Trimming removed 3 bases from V and 3 bases from J, with 19 bases in between. Germline assignment: CDR1 SQVTM and CDR2 ANQGSEA. The CDR3 sequence: CSVDGGSGRGTDTQYF. The CDR3 coding sequence is TGCAGCGTTGACGGGGGTAGCGGAAGGGGGACAGATACGCAGTATTTT.

This clone appeared a few times. The chain combines TRBV5-1 with TRBJ2-3; possibly TRBD1 or TRBD2 for D (5 bases each). The CDR3 is 14 residues long. Trimming took 0 bases from V and 5 from J, leaving 10 bases between them. The germline CDR1 and CDR2 sequences are SGHRS and YFSETQ. Written as DNA, the CDR3 is TGCGCCAGCAGCTTGGGGGGACCAGAAGATACGCAGTATTTT. Encoded protein: CASSLGGPEDTQYF.

This clone was seen a few times. The V gene is TRBV6-5, the J gene TRBJ2-1; 9 bases agree with TRBD1. The CDR3 totals 15 residues. V trimming: 5 bases; J trimming: 3 bases; junction bases outside the gene matches: 5. CDR1 and CDR2 (germline): MNHEY, SVGAGI. CDR3 coding DNA: TGTGCCAGCAGTACACAGGGGGCGGTCTACAATGAGCAGTTCTTC. The encoded protein is CASSTQGAVYNEQFF.

V gene TRBV6-5 combines with J gene TRBJ1-2; tentatively, D is TRBD1 (5 bases). CDR3 length: 12 residues. V was pared by 6 bases and J by 7 bases, with 12 bases between. Germline V gene lookup returns CDR1 MNHEY and CDR2 SVGAGI. The CDR3 DNA follows: TGTGCCAGCAGCAACGACAGATTTGGCTACACCTTC. Residues: CASSNDRFGYTF.

In this sample, this clone is medium-sized. The V and J genes are TRBV27 and TRBJ2-1; a possible D gene is TRBD2 (6 bases). The CDR3 runs 13 residues. V was shortened by 5 bases and J by 5 bases, with 10 bases between the two germline ends. CDR1 is MNHEY and CDR2 is SMNVEV in the germline V gene (reference sequence). The CDR3 DNA is TGTGCCAGCAGTACCTCTAGCGACAATGAGCAGTTCTTC. Amino acid sequence: CASSTSSDNEQFF.

The J gene is TRBJ1-6, the V gene TRBV6-1; D is perhaps TRBD1 (5 bases). The V end lost 3 bases, the J end lost 6 bases, and 12 bases lay between the germline ends. The CDR3 has 15 residues. Germline V lookup: CDR1 MNHNS, CDR2 SASEGT. The CDR3 spells CASSDGTLGNSPLHF. As DNA, the CDR3 is TGTGCCAGCAGTGATGGGACTCTCGGTAATTCACCCCTCCACTTT.

The CDR3, as DNA: TGTGCCATCAAGCAGTTCGGGACTAGCTCATTCAATGAGCAGTTCTTC. It codes for CAIKQFGTSSFNEQFF. V is TRBV10-3 and J is TRBJ2-1; 9 positions agree with TRBD2. Germline V CDR1 and CDR2: ENHRY, SYGVKD. The V segment lost 7 bases and the J segment 6 bases; nucleotides outside the gene matches: 13. CDR3 size: 16 residues.

The J gene is TRBJ1-4, the V gene TRBV3-1 (or the pseudogene TRBV3-2); D remains ambiguous. V lost 0 bases and J lost 2, with 10 bases in between. This CDR3 spans 16 amino acids. The germline V gene has CDR1 LGHDT and CDR2 YNNKEL (reference sequence). The CDR3 nucleotides are TGTGCCAGCAGCCAAGATAGCAGCTTCACTAATGAAAAACTGTTTTTT. It encodes CASSQDSSFTNEKLFF.

This clone has just a few counts. The J gene is TRBJ1-1, the V gene TRBV6-5; D not resolved. Looked up from germline, CDR1 is MNHEY and CDR2 is SVGAGI. V was trimmed by 7 bases and J by 5 bases, leaving 17 bases between them. CDR3 length: 14 amino acids. CDR3 bases: TGTGCCAGCACCGGGCCCGGGAAGGGAACTGAAGCTTTCTTT. This gives the protein CASTGPGKGTEAFF.

The chain has TRBV27 and TRBJ2-7, with D unresolved. Trimming took 0 bases from V and 7 from J, leaving 13 bases between them. Germline V gives CDR1 MNHEY, CDR2 SMNVEV (reference sequence). This CDR3 is built from 14 residues. The chain's CDR3 is CASSLSGTVVEQYF. Written as DNA, the CDR3 is TGTGCCAGCAGTTTATCAGGTACTGTGGTGGAGCAGTACTTC.

The chain recombines TRBV19 with TRBJ1-1, with 9 bases fitting TRBD1. V dropped 6 bases and J dropped 6; count of bases not matched to a gene: 14. Germline V gene data show CDR1 as LNHDA and CDR2 as SQIVND (reference sequence). The CDR3 runs 16 residues. The CDR3 nucleotides read TGTGCCAGTAGCAAGGGGATTGGGACAGGGCTCCCTGAAGCTTTCTTT. Residues: CASSKGIGTGLPEAFF.

The chain joins TRBV19 to TRBJ1-5, with no clear D. This CDR3 has 14 amino acids. The V and J ends lost 10 bases and 1 base respectively, with 14 bases between them. Germline lookup yields CDR1 LNHDA and CDR2 SQIVND (reference sequence). The CDR3: CATSWLPSNQPQHF. CDR3 nucleotide sequence: TGTGCCACCTCGTGGTTGCCGAGCAATCAGCCCCAGCATTTT.

The chain has TRBV2 and TRBJ2-7; TRBD2 aligns across 10 bases. Germline values: CDR1 SNHLY, CDR2 FYNNEI. This CDR3 is built from 15 residues. With V trimmed by 1 base and J by 4 bases, 4 bases remained unmatched. DNA for the CDR3: TGTGCCAGCAGTGAAGAGCGGGGGGGAAGATACGAGCAGTACTTC. Protein sequence: CASSEERGGRYEQYF.

The chain uses TRBV10-3 and TRBJ1-5; D perhaps matches TRBD1 (6 bases). The CDR3 length is 15 residues. The germline V and J ends were trimmed by 4 bases and 7 bases, with 17 bases remaining between them. Germline values: CDR1 ENHRY, CDR2 SYGVKD. As DNA, the CDR3 is TGTGCCATCAGTGCCTTGGGGGGGGGCCGCCAGCCCCAGCATTTT. It is translated as CAISALGGGRQPQHF.

This clone was detected only once. The rearrangement uses TRBV5-1 and TRBJ2-5; a possible D gene is TRBD1 (5 bases). This CDR3 comprises 16 residues. CDR1 SGHRS and CDR2 YFSETQ come from the germline V gene. Trimming took 2 bases from V and 4 from J, leaving 18 bases between them. The DNA for the CDR3 is TGCGCCAGCAGCTTTCGAACAACAGGACCCTCAGAGACCCAGTACTTC. As protein: CASSFRTTGPSETQYF.